The 17 T cell receptor beta chains below all came from one sample that was sequenced in a study of early T cells in non-severe SARS-CoV-2 infection. TCRdb independently ran MiXCR on the 5' RACE reads; one entry per CDR3 protein. This table holds around 19,000 distinct CDR3 sequences, roughly 6.1% found once. What was sequenced was whole blood. Receptor source: an adult who was a healthcare worker with PCR-confirmed SARS-CoV-2 infection or an uninfected control (not recorded which).

In its sample, this clonotype was seen many times. The V call is TRBV28, the J call TRBJ1-4, with D hard to call. Germline-derived CDR1 and CDR2 are MDHEN and SYDVKM. The CDR3 has 14 residues. Trimming took 3 bases from V and 4 from J, leaving 9 bases between them. The CDR3 DNA reads TGTGCCAGCAGTTTGCGGGCGGTTAATGAAAAACTGTTTTTT. This codes for CASSLRAVNEKLFF.

Ten or more counts support this clonotype. CDR3 amino acids: CASSPGLGVYNEQFF. The CDR3 nucleotides read TGTGCCAGCAGCCCAGGACTAGGGGTGTACAATGAGCAGTTCTTC. The chain recombines TRBV3-1 with TRBJ2-1; TRBD2 matches 7 bases. V shed 4 bases, J shed 4 bases, and the junction held 7 bases outside the gene matches. The CDR3 is 15 residues long. Germline lookup yields CDR1 LGHDT and CDR2 YNNKEL (reference sequence).

This clonotype came up many times. The genes are TRBV11-2 and TRBJ2-2, with D unclear. The V and J ends lost 2 bases and 6 bases respectively, with 7 bases between them. Germline values: CDR1 SGHAT, CDR2 FQNNGV. The CDR3 has 13 residues. As DNA, the CDR3 is TGTGCCAGCAGCTTATCCGCCGCCGGGGAGCTGTTTTTT. Translating gives CASSLSAAGELFF. Using reference TRBV11-2 and TRBJ2-2 for the parts outside the CDR3, the full variable domain is EAGVAQSPRYKIIEKRQSVAFWCNPISGHATLYWYQQILGQGPKLLIQFQNNGVVDDSQLPKDRFSAERLKGVDSTLKIQPAKLEDSAVYLCASSLSAAGELFFGEGSRLTVL.

This clonotype was counted at least ten times. This chain links TRBV27 with TRBJ2-3, with D possibly matching TRBD2 (6 bases). Germline CDR1 reads MNHEY; CDR2 reads SMNVEV (reference sequence). This CDR3 region has 16 residues. V was shortened by 4 bases and J by 2 bases, with 16 bases between the two germline ends. DNA of the CDR3: TGTGCCAGCAGTTACCCCCGGGAGACCCCCACAGATACGCAGTATTTT. It is translated as CASSYPRETPTDTQYF.

This clonotype was counted at least ten times. This sequence joins TRBV27 and TRBJ1-2, with TRBD1 matching over 9 bases. The CDR3 has 14 amino acids. Germline assignment: CDR1 MNHEY and CDR2 SMNVEV (reference sequence). With V trimmed by 4 bases and J by 3 bases, 3 bases remained unmatched. CDR3 region: CASSSQGADYGYTF. The CDR3 nucleotides are TGTGCCAGCAGTTCACAGGGGGCAGACTATGGCTACACCTTC.

V is TRBV6-5 and J is TRBJ2-3, with TRBD1 matching 8 bases. Germline V gives CDR1 MNHEY, CDR2 SVGAGI. This CDR3 is built from 15 residues. V lost 6 bases to trimming and J lost 0 bases; unmatched junction nucleotides: 5. CDR3: CASRQGVFSTDTQYF. The CDR3 bases are TGTGCCAGCAGACAGGGGGTCTTTAGCACAGATACGCAGTATTTT.

At least ten counts were recorded for this clonotype. The DNA of the CDR3 is TGTGCCAGCAGCCAAGAACGGCGGAGTCGGCAGTACTTC. It yields the protein CASSQERRSRQYF. This sequence joins TRBV4-2 and TRBJ2-7; D call uncertain. From germline, CDR1 is LGHNA and CDR2 YNFKEQ. With 0 bases removed from V and 9 bases from J, the gap between germline ends came to 12 bases. This CDR3 contains 13 residues.

This clonotype has a count of ten or more. This chain connects TRBV6-5 to TRBJ2-5; TRBD2 aligns across 7 bases. Germline V CDR1 and CDR2: MNHEY, SVGAGI. The V gene end was trimmed by 1 base and the J gene end by 3 bases; junction bases not matched to a gene: 2. This CDR3 has 14 residues. The CDR3 loop reads CASSYWGGEETQYF. Here the CDR3 DNA reads TGTGCCAGCAGTTACTGGGGGGGGGAAGAGACCCAGTACTTC.

This clonotype is judged medium-sized. V is TRBV3-1 and J is TRBJ2-1; no clear D gene. Trimming cost V 2 bases and J 0 bases, with 11 bases left between them. The CDR3 is 16 residues long. In germline, CDR1 is LGHDT, CDR2 YNNKEL (reference sequence). The CDR3 here is CASSQQSPLSYNEQFF. The CDR3 DNA follows: TGTGCCAGCAGCCAACAGTCTCCTCTCTCCTACAATGAGCAGTTCTTC.

This clonotype was recorded at least ten times. The chain combines TRBV20-1 with TRBJ2-7, with 8 bases identical to TRBD1. Germline values: CDR1 DFQATT, CDR2 SNEGSKA (reference sequence). This CDR3 has 14 residues. With 3 bases clipped from V and 6 bases from J, the junction kept 10 bases outside the gene matches. The CDR3 loop is CSASFLTGEAEQYF. The CDR3 DNA reads as TGCAGTGCTAGTTTCCTGACAGGGGAAGCCGAGCAGTACTTC.

In its sample, this clonotype was seen many times. The genes are TRBV11-1 and TRBJ1-4; the D is unclear. Germline CDR1 and CDR2: SGHAT and FQDESV (reference sequence). The CDR3 is made up of 14 amino acids. Trimming left V 1 base short and J 8 bases short, with 11 bases between. The CDR3 here is CASSLERRLEKLFF. Here the CDR3 DNA reads TGTGCCAGCAGCTTAGAAAGACGGCTCGAAAAACTGTTTTTT.

This clonotype was counted many times. The rearrangement joins TRBV18 to TRBJ2-5, with a possible D match to TRBD1 (5 bases). Germline lookup yields CDR1 KGHSH and CDR2 LQKENI. V was clipped by 2 bases and J by 6 bases, with 13 bases between them. The CDR3 is 14 residues long. The CDR3 sequence is CASSPNQGMQTQYF. The CDR3 DNA reads TGTGCCAGCTCACCAAACCAGGGCATGCAGACCCAGTACTTC. Filled out from reference TRBV18 and TRBJ2-5, the complete variable domain reads NAGVMQNPRHLVRRRGQEARLRCSPMKGHSHVYWYRQLPEEGLKFMVYLQKENIIDESGMPKERFSAEFPKEGPSILRIQQVVRGDSAAYFCASSPNQGMQTQYFGPGTRLLVL.

This clonotype counts as medium-sized. The V call is TRBV7-3, the J call TRBJ2-2, with 11 bases fitting TRBD2. The length of the CDR3 is 18 residues. Germline CDR1 is SGHTA and CDR2 is FQGTGA. V lost 5 bases and J lost 0; bases outside the gene matches: 8. CDR3 bases: TGTGCCAGCAGCCTAGTTGCTAGCGGGAGGACGAACACCGGGGAGCTGTTTTTT. Protein sequence: CASSLVASGRTNTGELFF.

This clonotype was recorded many times. The chain recombines TRBV24-1 with TRBJ2-7; 10 bases are a match to TRBD2. Germline V lookup: CDR1 KGHDR, CDR2 SFDVKD. This CDR3 comprises 13 residues. J was trimmed by 6 bases and V by 5 bases; bases with no gene match: 3. CDR3: CATSGSGRSEQYF. CDR3 in DNA: TGTGCCACCAGTGGTAGCGGGAGGAGCGAGCAGTACTTC.

This clonotype was seen ten or more times. For the CDR3, the DNA is TGTGCCAGCAGTGAATCCCGGACTAGCGGGAGGTACAATGAGCAGTTCTTC. It specifies CASSESRTSGRYNEQFF. The rearrangement links TRBV25-1 to TRBJ2-1, with TRBD2 matching 14 bases. The germline CDR1 and CDR2 sequences are MGHDK and SYGVNS. The CDR3 has 17 residues. The V gene end was trimmed by 1 base and the J gene end by 4 bases; junction bases not matched to a gene: 3.

The sample holds many counts of this clonotype. The CDR3, as DNA: TGTGCCAGCAGCCTGGACAGGGGACCGAACACTGAAGCTTTCTTT. It translates to CASSLDRGPNTEAFF. The chain has TRBV7-9 and TRBJ1-1; 9 positions match TRBD1. This CDR3 region has 15 residues. V gave up 5 bases and J gave up 1 base; unmatched junction bases: 5. CDR1 SEHNR and CDR2 FQNEAQ come from the germline V gene (reference sequence).

This chain links TRBV2 with TRBJ2-2; 12 positions match TRBD2. Germline lookup yields CDR1 SNHLY and CDR2 FYNNEI. Trimming removed 4 bases from V and 0 bases from J; junction bases left unmatched: 6. The CDR3 contains 18 residues. As DNA, the CDR3 is TGTGCCAGCAGTGTCAGGACTAGCGGGGTATCGAACACCGGGGAGCTGTTTTTT. Amino acids: CASSVRTSGVSNTGELFF.